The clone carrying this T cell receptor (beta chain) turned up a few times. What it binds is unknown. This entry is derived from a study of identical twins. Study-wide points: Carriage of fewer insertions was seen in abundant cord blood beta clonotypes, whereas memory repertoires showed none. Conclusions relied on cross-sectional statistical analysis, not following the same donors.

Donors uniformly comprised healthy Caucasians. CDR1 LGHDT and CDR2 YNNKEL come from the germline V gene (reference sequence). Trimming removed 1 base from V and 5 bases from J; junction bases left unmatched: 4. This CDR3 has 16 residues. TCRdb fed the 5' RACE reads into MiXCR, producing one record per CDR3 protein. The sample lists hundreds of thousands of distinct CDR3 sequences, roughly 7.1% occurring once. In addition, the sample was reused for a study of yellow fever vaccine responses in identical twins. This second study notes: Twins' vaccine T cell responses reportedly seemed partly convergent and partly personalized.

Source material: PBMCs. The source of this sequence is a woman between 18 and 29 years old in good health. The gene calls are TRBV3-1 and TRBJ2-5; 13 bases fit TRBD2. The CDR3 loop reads CASSQGLAGGVETQYF. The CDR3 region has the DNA TGTGCCAGCAGCCAAGGACTAGCGGGGGGCGTGGAGACCCAGTACTTC.